The table lists the clone carrying this TCR beta chain with a few counts. This specimen belongs to a study of blood T cells in healthy people across ages. The V end lost 0 bases, the J end lost 3 bases, and 14 bases lay between the germline ends. The length of the CDR3 is 15 residues. In germline, CDR1 is DFQATT, CDR2 SNEGSKA (reference sequence). Combining a sample-barcoded 5' primer with a J-beta primer mix, a second PCR ran for roughly 6 to 12 cycles. A single record per CDR3 protein comes from TCRdb applying MiXCR to the 5' RACE reads. The data show 920,000 or so distinct CDR3 sequences, with more than 40% seen just once and approximately 17% held by the top ten.

V usage is TRBV20-1 and J usage is TRBJ1-2; no reliable D call. Material: blood. The TCR comes from a woman in her sixties in good health. The CDR3 coding sequence is TGCAGTGCTAGAGATCTGGAGGCAGCCTACTATGGCTACACCTTC. It encodes CSARDLEAAYYGYTF.